This TCR beta chain appears in the sequencing data of a study of T-cell memory formation after mild COVID-19. On the study more broadly: TCR clusters largely stayed donor specific. Notes on the study in general: Of the contracting clones, CD4+ ones lay mainly in CM and EM, and CD8+ ones in EMRA. While clones contracting from day 15 to 85 were balanced between CD4 and CD8, later expanders leaned CD4+.

Trimming removed 5 bases at V and 2 bases at J, with 11 bases between. The CDR3 sequence is 14 residues long. Germline assignment: CDR1 SGHTA and CDR2 FQGTGA. 5'RACE, which relied on constant-segment primers, yielded TCR alpha and TCR beta cDNA libraries carrying sample barcodes and UMIs. TCRdb processed the 5' RACE reads anew with MiXCR; each CDR3 protein has one entry. The sample shows about 150,000 distinct CDR3 sequences, more than 14% of them seen only once. This clonotype was detected ten times or more. Its target is unknown. The clonotype comes from an adult woman who had mild COVID-19 (a few samples of this study predate the infection). Cell type and time point are not known. The V call is TRBV7-3, the J call TRBJ2-3; D is unclear. Input material: PBMCs or a T cell subset sorted from them (not recorded which). As DNA, the CDR3 is TGTGCCAGCAGCACCGGTGGGAACACAGATACGCAGTATTTT. Amino acid sequence: CASSTGGNTDTQYF.